These 27 T cell receptor beta chains were sequenced from one sample in a study of shared clonotypes between healthy human individuals. Sequenced by immunoSEQ multiplex PCR; TCRdb stores in-frame clones only, minus some. Of 2.3 million or so clones listed, more than 80% are singletons. Sequencing was carried out using naive CD4+ T cells from PBMCs. The subset is: CD45RA+ positively selected. The receptors derive from a man between 18 and 35 years old in good health. Some clones in this sample may be carry-over from other donors' samples.

This chain joins TRBV15 and TRBJ2-7, with 7 nucleotides matching TRBD1. V lost 3 bases to trimming and J lost 3 bases; unmatched junction nucleotides: 2. The CDR3 length is 13 residues. CDR1 and CDR2 (germline): LNHNV, YYDKDF (reference sequence). In DNA, the CDR3 is TGTGCCACCAGCAGCGGGACAGTCTACGAGCAGTACTTC. This encodes CATSSGTVYEQYF.

The V and J genes are TRBV2 and TRBJ1-5; a possible D gene is TRBD1 (5 bases). This CDR3 has 15 residues. Per germline, CDR1 SNHLY and CDR2 FYNNEI. V shed 7 bases and J shed 4 bases, with 17 bases lying between them. DNA of the CDR3: TGTGCCAGCACCAGGGAGATCGAGGCGAATCAGCCCCAGCATTTT. Its translation is CASTREIEANQPQHF.

Concerning this clone: Additional DNA sequences in this sample encode the identical CDR3. This chain joins TRBV7-2 and TRBJ2-5; tentative D call: TRBD2 (5 bases). The CDR3 has 14 residues. The germline V and J ends were trimmed by 1 base and 2 bases, with 8 bases remaining between them. Germline V gene lookup returns CDR1 SGHTA and CDR2 FQGNSA. CDR3 sequence: CASSLGTGQETQYF. CDR3 sequence (DNA): TGTGCCAGCAGCTTAGGTACGGGACAAGAGACCCAGTACTTC.

On this clone itself: Different DNA sequences within this sample yield the same CDR3. This chain links TRBV2 with TRBJ1-1, with a possible D match to TRBD1 (5 bases). This CDR3 region has 13 residues. V lost 7 bases and J 1 base, leaving 10 bases between the germline ends. Germline V lookup: CDR1 SNHLY, CDR2 FYNNEI. CDR3 sequence: CASTRDGNTEAFF. Here the CDR3 DNA reads TGTGCCAGCACCAGGGACGGGAACACTGAAGCTTTCTTT.

This sequence joins TRBV5-1 and TRBJ2-7; no clear D. CDR1 and CDR2 (germline): SGHRS, YFSETQ. The CDR3 has 13 residues. Deletions cut 3 bases from V and 3 bases from J, with 10 bases between. The CDR3 DNA sequence: TGCGCCAGCAGCTCGGACGCAGGCTACGAGCAGTACTTC. Translating it yields CASSSDAGYEQYF.

The genes are TRBV7-2 and TRBJ2-1; no definite D call. The germline V gene encodes CDR1 SGHTA and CDR2 FQGNSA. The ends were cut back, 3 bases at V and 2 bases at J, with 8 bases in the middle. The CDR3 length is 14 residues. CDR3 sequence: CASSLTAPYNEQFF. CDR3 DNA sequence: TGTGCCAGCAGCTTGACTGCCCCCTACAATGAGCAGTTCTTC.

This rearrangement joins TRBV4-1 to TRBJ2-1; TRBD2 matches at 14 bases. J gave up 8 bases and V 0 bases, and 15 bases lay outside the gene matches. The CDR3 runs to 20 residues. The germline CDR1 and CDR2 sequences are MGHRA and YSYEKL. The DNA of the CDR3 is TGCGCCAGCAGCCAAGAGAGGACTAGCGGGAGGAAATGGCGGTCGTATGAGCAGTTCTTC. Translating it yields CASSQERTSGRKWRSYEQFF.

The chain couples TRBV5-1 to TRBJ2-5; D not certain. V was shortened by 0 bases and J by 5 bases, with 20 bases between the two germline ends. The CDR3 has 17 residues. The germline V gene encodes CDR1 SGHRS and CDR2 YFSETQ. CDR3 nucleotides: TGCGCCAGCAGCTTGGCCGGTCGGGCAATTATTGGTGAGACCCAGTACTTC. Amino acids: CASSLAGRAIIGETQYF.

The J gene is TRBJ2-7, the V gene TRBV7-5. TRBV7-5 is reported as a pseudogene. The CDR3 consists of 14 residues. Written as DNA, the CDR3 is TGTGCCAGAAGCTTAGACCCTAGGGCCTACGAGCAGTACTTC. This encodes CARSLDPRAYEQYF.

This chain connects TRBV12-5 to TRBJ2-5; TRBD1 matches 7 bases. V gave up 4 bases and J gave up 4 bases; unmatched junction bases: 12. Germline loops: CDR1 LGHNT, CDR2 FRNRAP. The CDR3 consists of 16 residues. CDR3 sequence reads: CASGSQTGRSGETQYF. DNA of the CDR3: TGTGCTAGTGGTTCCCAGACAGGGCGGAGCGGAGAGACCCAGTACTTC. Supplemented by reference TRBV12-5 and TRBJ2-5, the full variable domain reads DARVTQTPRHKVTEMGQEVTMRCQPILGHNTVFWYRQTMMQGLELLAYFRNRAPLDDSGMPKDRFSAEMPDATLATLKIQPSEPRDSAVYFCASGSQTGRSGETQYFGPGTRLLVL.

This clone was seen a single time. The chain couples TRBV5-1 to TRBJ2-1, with D hard to call. The germline gives CDR1 SGHRS, CDR2 YFSETQ. V was shortened by 0 bases and J by 8 bases, with 12 bases between the two germline ends. This CDR3 has 14 amino acids. CDR3 DNA: TGCGCCAGCAGCTTGGGTCCAAGGGATTATGAGCAGTTCTTC. Encoded protein: CASSLGPRDYEQFF.

The chain carries TRBV6-5 and TRBJ2-4, with unresolved D. The CDR3 consists of 12 residues. The germline V gene encodes CDR1 MNHEY and CDR2 SVGAGI. The ends were cut back, 8 bases at V and 1 base at J, with 6 bases in the middle. The CDR3 nucleotides are TGTGCCAGCGGTAAGGCCAAAAACATTCAGTACTTC. Translated: CASGKAKNIQYF.

On this clone itself: Other DNA sequences in this specimen translate into the identical CDR3. The V call is TRBV6-1, the J call TRBJ1-2, with TRBD1 as a possible D gene (5 bases). V lost 4 bases, J lost 3 bases, and 9 bases lay in between. The germline V gene encodes CDR1 MNHNS and CDR2 SASEGT. The CDR3 runs 13 residues. The CDR3 DNA follows: TGTGCCAGCAGTGTGGGGCCGGACTATGGCTACACCTTC. Residues: CASSVGPDYGYTF.

The chain links TRBV7-9 to TRBJ2-7, with 10 bases lining up with TRBD1. The CDR3 is 15 residues long. Per germline, CDR1 SEHNR and CDR2 FQNEAQ (reference sequence). J gave up 3 bases and V 4 bases, and 6 bases lay outside the gene matches. CDR3 DNA sequence: TGTGCCAGCAGCTCAGGGGACAGGGGCTACTACGAGCAGTACTTC. It specifies CASSSGDRGYYEQYF.

The chain is built from TRBV5-1 and TRBJ1-2; D uncertain. CDR3 length: 13 residues. Germline V lookup: CDR1 SGHRS, CDR2 YFSETQ. Trimming took off 0 bases at V and 8 bases at J, with 11 bases between the two ends. Here the CDR3 reads CASSLDPVSGYTF. For the CDR3, the DNA is TGCGCCAGCAGCTTGGACCCGGTGTCCGGCTACACCTTC. Together with reference TRBV5-1 and TRBJ1-2, the CDR3 gives the full variable domain: KAGVTQTPRYLIKTRGQQVTLSCSPISGHRSVSWYQQTPGQGLQFLFEYFSETQRNKGNFPGRFSGRQFSNSRSEMNVSTLELGDSALYLCASSLDPVSGYTFGSGTRLTVV.

In this sample, this clone turned up once. Other DNA sequences from this sample encode an identical CDR3 as well. The V gene is TRBV9, the J gene TRBJ2-3; D is possibly TRBD2 (6 bases). The CDR3 is made up of 15 amino acids. Germline values: CDR1 SGDLS, CDR2 YYNGEE. V lost 3 bases to trimming and J lost 2 bases, with 13 bases between them. In DNA form, the CDR3 reads TGTGCCAGCAGCGGAACTAGCTCCTCCACAGATACGCAGTATTTT. Amino acids: CASSGTSSSTDTQYF.

V is TRBV30 and J is TRBJ1-4, with D perhaps matching TRBD1 (5 bases). The CDR3 has 14 amino acids. Trimming shortened V by 5 bases and J by 7 bases, and 17 bases separated the two germline ends. Germline V CDR1 and CDR2: GTSNPN, SVGIG (reference sequence). The CDR3 protein is CAWGRDGQLEKLFF. As DNA, the CDR3 is TGTGCCTGGGGCCGGGACGGACAACTTGAAAAACTGTTTTTT.

The rearrangement uses TRBV28 and TRBJ2-3; D may correspond to TRBD1 or TRBD2 (7 bases each). The CDR3 has 13 amino acids. The germline gives CDR1 MDHEN, CDR2 SYDVKM. Trimming shortened V by 11 bases and J by 2 bases, and 14 bases separated the two germline ends. The chain's CDR3 is CAWGGQPTDTQYF. The CDR3 nucleotides read TGTGCCTGGGGGGGACAGCCCACAGATACGCAGTATTTT.

This chain joins TRBV4-1 and TRBJ2-7; a weak D match, TRBD1 (5 bases). The CDR3 totals 14 residues. Trimming cost V 0 bases and J 3 bases, with 9 bases left between them. Germline values: CDR1 MGHRA, CDR2 YSYEKL. The CDR3 nucleotides read TGCGCCAGCAGCCAAGATCTCAGGGTCTACGAGCAGTACTTC. It translates to CASSQDLRVYEQYF.

The CDR3: CASTPYPYEQYF. The CDR3 coding sequence is TGTGCCAGCACTCCATACCCCTACGAGCAGTACTTC. This chain connects TRBV2 to TRBJ2-7; no firm D call. Between the trimmed V and J ends, which lost 7 bases and 2 bases, there was a span of 9 bases. The CDR3 consists of 12 residues. Germline V lookup: CDR1 SNHLY, CDR2 FYNNEI.

V is TRBV29-1 and J is TRBJ2-7; D may be TRBD1 or TRBD2 (5 bases each). CDR3 length equals 14 residues. Between the trimmed V and J ends, which lost 6 bases and 5 bases, there was a span of 20 bases. CDR1 and CDR2 (germline): SQVTM, ANQGSEA. The CDR3 region is CSVRTGAGVNEQYF. DNA for the CDR3: TGCAGCGTGAGGACTGGGGCGGGCGTCAACGAGCAGTACTTC.

V gene TRBV6-1 combines with J gene TRBJ1-2, with D hard to call. The CDR3 totals 14 residues. V shed 0 bases and J shed 3 bases, with 8 bases lying between them. From germline, CDR1 is MNHNS and CDR2 SASEGT. The CDR3 sequence: CASSEAARDYGYTF. In nucleotides, the CDR3 is TGTGCCAGCAGTGAAGCCGCCCGTGACTATGGCTACACCTTC.

The table lists this clone with a count of one. The J gene is TRBJ2-7, the V gene TRBV29-1, with TRBD2 identical over 9 bases. Losses at the gene ends were 5 bases for V and 6 bases for J; bases not matched to a gene: 5. Per germline, CDR1 SQVTM and CDR2 ANQGSEA. The CDR3 covers 12 residues. The CDR3 region has the DNA TGCAGCGTTAGTAGCGGGAGCTTCGAGCAGTACTTC. Protein: CSVSSGSFEQYF.

This chain joins TRBV2 and TRBJ1-2; D call uncertain. V was trimmed by 3 bases and J by 7 bases, leaving 15 bases between them. The germline gives CDR1 SNHLY, CDR2 FYNNEI. The CDR3 has 14 amino acids. The CDR3 region has the DNA TGTGCCAGCAGTGACATCGGAATGTTTAGTGGCTACACCTTC. Translated: CASSDIGMFSGYTF.

This chain uses TRBV23-1 with TRBJ2-4, with 8 bases fitting TRBD1. TRBV23-1 is an ORF, and what it does is uncertain. V gave up 7 bases and J gave up 8 bases; unmatched junction bases: 19. This CDR3 contains 17 residues. The CDR3 region has the DNA TGCGCCAGCAATCCGAAACGCCTCAGGGGGCTGTGGGACATTCAGTACTTC. Protein sequence: CASNPKRLRGLWDIQYF.

The chain combines TRBV9 with TRBJ2-7; D tentatively reads TRBD1 or TRBD2 (5 bases each). The V gene's germline CDR1 is SGDLS and CDR2 YYNGEE. V was clipped by 3 bases and J by 3 bases, with 13 bases between them. The CDR3 extends over 14 amino acids. CDR3 loop: CASSATGTDYEQYF. CDR3 DNA sequence: TGTGCCAGCAGCGCCACCGGGACGGACTACGAGCAGTACTTC.

The chain links TRBV11-1 to TRBJ2-3; D might be TRBD2 (6 bases). The germline CDR1 and CDR2 sequences are SGHAT and FQDESV (reference sequence). V was cut by 4 bases and J by 0 bases, with 11 bases left in between. This CDR3 spans 15 amino acids. CDR3 region: CASSSAGTSTDTQYF. In DNA, the CDR3 is TGTGCCAGCAGCTCCGCGGGAACTAGCACAGATACGCAGTATTTT.